The entry that follows covers one TCR beta chain sequence. Its antigen is currently unknown. CDR3 length: 14 residues. Germline V gene sequence: CDR1 MDHEN, CDR2 SYDVKM. V was trimmed by 7 bases and J by 2 bases, leaving 11 bases between them. Time point specified: week 35, safety follow-up. The study gave 300 ug of mutant IDH1 20-mer peptide per vaccine dose, with topical imiquimod. The data are from a study of a mutant IDH1 vaccine in newly diagnosed glioma. Method: immunoSEQ multiplex PCR; TCRdb's copy keeps in-frame clones and lacks some. The sample shows tens of thousands of clones, 70% to 90% of them seen only once.

The rearrangement joins TRBV28 to TRBJ2-2; no clear D gene. The source material was PBMCs, sampled from a glioma patient whose treatment included an IDH1 peptide vaccine. The sequence was obtained from a man younger than 45 with glioma. The CDR3 region is CASTLGRNTGELFF. DNA for the CDR3: TGTGCCAGCACCCTTGGGCGTAACACCGGGGAGCTGTTTTTT.